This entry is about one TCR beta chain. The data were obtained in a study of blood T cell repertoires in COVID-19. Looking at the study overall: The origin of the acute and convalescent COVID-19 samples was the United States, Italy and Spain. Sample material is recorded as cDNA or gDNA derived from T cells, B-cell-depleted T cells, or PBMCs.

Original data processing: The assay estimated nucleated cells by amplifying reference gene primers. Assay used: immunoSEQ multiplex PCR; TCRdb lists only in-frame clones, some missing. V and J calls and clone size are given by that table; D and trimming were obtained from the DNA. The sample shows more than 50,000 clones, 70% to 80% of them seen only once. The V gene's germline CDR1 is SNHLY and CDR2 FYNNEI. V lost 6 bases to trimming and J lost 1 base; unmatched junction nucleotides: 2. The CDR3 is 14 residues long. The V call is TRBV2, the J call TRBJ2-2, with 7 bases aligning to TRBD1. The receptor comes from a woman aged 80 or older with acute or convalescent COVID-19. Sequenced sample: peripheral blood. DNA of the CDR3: TGTGCCAGCAGGGGGGACAGGAACACCGGGGAGCTGTTTTTT. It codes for CASRGDRNTGELFF.